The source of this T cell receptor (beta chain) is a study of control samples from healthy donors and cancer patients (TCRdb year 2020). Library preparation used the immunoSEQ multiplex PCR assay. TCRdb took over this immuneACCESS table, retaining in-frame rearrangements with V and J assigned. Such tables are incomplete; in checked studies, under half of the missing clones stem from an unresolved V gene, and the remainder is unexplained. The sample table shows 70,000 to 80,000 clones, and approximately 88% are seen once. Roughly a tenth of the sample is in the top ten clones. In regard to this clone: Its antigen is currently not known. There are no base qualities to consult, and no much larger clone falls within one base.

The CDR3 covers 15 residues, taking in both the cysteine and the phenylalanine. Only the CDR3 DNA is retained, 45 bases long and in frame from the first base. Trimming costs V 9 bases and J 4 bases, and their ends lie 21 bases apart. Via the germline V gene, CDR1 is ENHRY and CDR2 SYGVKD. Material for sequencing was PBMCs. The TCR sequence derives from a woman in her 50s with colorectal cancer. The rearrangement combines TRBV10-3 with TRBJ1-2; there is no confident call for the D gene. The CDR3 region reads CAIPPVVAAPYGYTF. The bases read TGTGCCATACCGCCCGTAGTGGCAGCTCCCTATGGCTACACCTTC.